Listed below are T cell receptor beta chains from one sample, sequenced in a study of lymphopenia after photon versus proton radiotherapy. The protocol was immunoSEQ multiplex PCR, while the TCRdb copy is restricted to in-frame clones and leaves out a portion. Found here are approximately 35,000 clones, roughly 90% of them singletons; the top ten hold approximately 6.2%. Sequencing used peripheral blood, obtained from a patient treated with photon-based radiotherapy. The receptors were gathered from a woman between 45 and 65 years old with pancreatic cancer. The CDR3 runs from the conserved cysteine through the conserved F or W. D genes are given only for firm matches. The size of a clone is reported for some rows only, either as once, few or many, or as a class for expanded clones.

CDR3nt: TGTGCCAGCAGTTTACGGACTGAAGCTTTCTTT; CDR3aa: CASSLRTEAFF; v_gene: TRBV28; j_gene: TRBJ1-1; len: 11; d_gene: .; abundance: .
CDR3nt: TGTGCCAGCAGCGGTAGGCAGGGAAGCAATCAGCCCCAGCATTTT; CDR3aa: CASSGRQGSNQPQHF; v_gene: TRBV6-1; j_gene: TRBJ1-5; len: 15; d_gene: .; abundance: .
CDR3nt: TGTGCCAGTAGGGGGACAAGCAACACCGGGGAGCTGTTTTTT; CDR3aa: CASRGTSNTGELFF; v_gene: TRBV19; j_gene: TRBJ2-2; len: 14; d_gene: .; abundance: .
CDR3nt: TGTGCCAGCAGTCCCGGGGGAACCTACGAGCAGTACTTC; CDR3aa: CASSPGGTYEQYF; v_gene: TRBV28; j_gene: TRBJ2-7; len: 13; d_gene: .; abundance: .
CDR3nt: TGCGCCAGCAGCTTTCAAAGGGGTTGGGAGACCCAGTACTTC; CDR3aa: CASSFQRGWETQYF; v_gene: TRBV5-1; j_gene: TRBJ2-5; len: 14; d_gene: .; abundance: .
CDR3nt: TGTGCCAGCAGCCCATTGGGAGGGAGCAGGGAGCAGTACTTC; CDR3aa: CASSPLGGSREQYF; v_gene: TRBV14; j_gene: TRBJ2-7; len: 14; d_gene: TRBD2; abundance: .
CDR3nt: TGTGCCAGCAGCTTAGCGCTAGCGGGAAGGTACGAGCAGTACTTC; CDR3aa: CASSLALAGRYEQYF; v_gene: TRBV7-2; j_gene: TRBJ2-7; len: 15; d_gene: TRBD2; abundance: .
CDR3nt: TGCGCAAGTCGGGGGCCCAGCACAGATACGCAGTATTTT; CDR3aa: CASRGPSTDTQYF; v_gene: TRBV4-3; j_gene: TRBJ2-3; len: 13; d_gene: .; abundance: few
CDR3nt: TGTGCCAGTTCTTCCCTCCCAGCTCAGATGAACACTGAAGCTTTCTTT; CDR3aa: CASSSLPAQMNTEAFF; v_gene: TRBV19; j_gene: TRBJ1-1; len: 16; d_gene: .; abundance: .
CDR3nt: TGTGCCAGCACACAGGGACTCAACTTCCGCTACGAGCAGTACTTC; CDR3aa: CASTQGLNFRYEQYF; v_gene: TRBV28; j_gene: TRBJ2-7; len: 15; d_gene: .; abundance: .
CDR3nt: TGTGCCAGCAGTGGAACACCTTGGACTAGCGGGAGTGAGACCCAGTACTTC; CDR3aa: CASSGTPWTSGSETQYF; v_gene: TRBV6-1; j_gene: TRBJ2-5; len: 17; d_gene: TRBD2; abundance: once
CDR3nt: TGCGCCAGCAGTGCGGGGGGGCAAAATGAGCAGTTCTTC; CDR3aa: CASSAGGQNEQFF; v_gene: TRBV10-1; j_gene: TRBJ2-1; len: 13; d_gene: TRBD2; abundance: .
CDR3nt: TGTGCCAGTAGTCCCCTGACTAGCGGGAGGGCCGGTACCGGGGAGCTGTTTTTT; CDR3aa: CASSPLTSGRAGTGELFF; v_gene: TRBV19; j_gene: TRBJ2-2; len: 18; d_gene: TRBD2; abundance: .
CDR3nt: TGTGCCAGTAGTATACACGCACGGAATGAGCAGTTCTTC; CDR3aa: CASSIHARNEQFF; v_gene: TRBV19; j_gene: TRBJ2-1; len: 13; d_gene: .; abundance: .
CDR3nt: TGTGCCACCAGCAGAGATCGGGACAGGGGTGGAAACACCATATATTTT; CDR3aa: CATSRDRDRGGNTIYF; v_gene: TRBV15; j_gene: TRBJ1-3; len: 16; d_gene: TRBD1; abundance: .
CDR3nt: TGTGCCAGCAGCTTAGTAGAGACAGGGGGCTCCTACGAGCAGTACTTC; CDR3aa: CASSLVETGGSYEQYF; v_gene: TRBV7-9; j_gene: TRBJ2-7; len: 16; d_gene: TRBD1; abundance: .
CDR3nt: TGCAGTGCTGGTAGGGAAGAGACCCAGTACTTC; CDR3aa: CSAGREETQYF; v_gene: TRBV20-1; j_gene: TRBJ2-5; len: 11; d_gene: .; abundance: .
CDR3nt: TGCGCCAGCAGCCATCCTAGCGGGAGCAGGGACACAGATACGCAGTATTTT; CDR3aa: CASSHPSGSRDTDTQYF; v_gene: TRBV4-3; j_gene: TRBJ2-3; len: 17; d_gene: TRBD2; abundance: .
CDR3nt: TGCAGCGTTGAAGATATCCAGGCCAGGGGGCGTGGCTACACCTTC; CDR3aa: CSVEDIQARGRGYTF; v_gene: TRBV29-1; j_gene: TRBJ1-2; len: 15; d_gene: TRBD1; abundance: .
CDR3nt: TGCAGCGTAACTAGCGGCACAGATACGCAGTATTTT; CDR3aa: CSVTSGTDTQYF; v_gene: TRBV29-1; j_gene: TRBJ2-3; len: 12; d_gene: TRBD2; abundance: .
CDR3nt: TGTGCCAGGAGAAAGACCTATGGCTACACCTTC; CDR3aa: CARRKTYGYTF; v_gene: TRBV5-3; j_gene: TRBJ1-2; len: 11; d_gene: .; abundance: .
CDR3nt: TGTGCCAGCAGCTTAGATTATGGCCTAGCGGACGAGGGTGATACGCAGTATTTT; CDR3aa: CASSLDYGLADEGDTQYF; v_gene: TRBV7-2; j_gene: TRBJ2-3; len: 18; d_gene: TRBD2; abundance: few
CDR3nt: TGTGCCAGCAGCTTAGGACCAGATACGCAGTATTTT; CDR3aa: CASSLGPDTQYF; v_gene: TRBV11-1; j_gene: TRBJ2-3; len: 12; d_gene: .; abundance: .
CDR3nt: TGTGCCAGCAGCACCCATTTAGACCCTAGGAGCTCCTACGAGCAGTACTTC; CDR3aa: CASSTHLDPRSSYEQYF; v_gene: TRBV21-1; j_gene: TRBJ2-7; len: 17; d_gene: .; abundance: .
CDR3nt: TGTGCCAGCAGCCTGGGCGCAGCGGGAGGGGTAGATACGCAGTATTTT; CDR3aa: CASSLGAAGGVDTQYF; v_gene: TRBV7-2; j_gene: TRBJ2-3; len: 16; d_gene: TRBD2; abundance: .
CDR3nt: TGTGCCAGCAGTCCTCACCCTCTTTACGAGCAGTACTTC; CDR3aa: CASSPHPLYEQYF; v_gene: TRBV28; j_gene: TRBJ2-7; len: 13; d_gene: .; abundance: .
CDR3nt: TGTGCCAGCGTCGGCGGGATCTCCCCCGGATTGAACACTGAAGCTTTCTTT; CDR3aa: CASVGGISPGLNTEAFF; v_gene: TRBV19; j_gene: TRBJ1-1; len: 17; d_gene: .; abundance: .
CDR3nt: TGTGCCAGCAGCTTAGCCGATAGAGGTCAGCCCCAGCATTTT; CDR3aa: CASSLADRGQPQHF; v_gene: TRBV7-6; j_gene: TRBJ1-5; len: 14; d_gene: .; abundance: .
CDR3nt: TGTGCCAGCAGTGCCCTAGCGGGAGGGCCGGCCGGGGAGCTGTTTTTT; CDR3aa: CASSALAGGPAGELFF; v_gene: TRBV6-4; j_gene: TRBJ2-2; len: 16; d_gene: TRBD2; abundance: once
CDR3nt: TGTGCCAGCAGCCCCGGGACAGGGGGCCCTGGGGCCAACGTCCTGACTTTC; CDR3aa: CASSPGTGGPGANVLTF; v_gene: TRBV7-6; j_gene: TRBJ2-6; len: 17; d_gene: TRBD1; abundance: .
CDR3nt: TGTGCCAGCAGTGACCGGGACGTGAGGGGATCCGGGGAGCTGTTTTTT; CDR3aa: CASSDRDVRGSGELFF; v_gene: TRBV2; j_gene: TRBJ2-2; len: 16; d_gene: .; abundance: .
CDR3nt: TGTGCCAGCAGTGACTCCCCACCGGGCACCGGAGCTCTCTACAATGAGCAGTTCTTC; CDR3aa: CASSDSPPGTGALYNEQFF; v_gene: TRBV6-4; j_gene: TRBJ2-1; len: 19; d_gene: .; abundance: .
CDR3nt: TGTGCCAGCACCGATCAGGGGGTCCCCTACAATGAGCAGTTCTTC; CDR3aa: CASTDQGVPYNEQFF; v_gene: TRBV28; j_gene: TRBJ2-1; len: 15; d_gene: TRBD1; abundance: .
CDR3nt: TGTGCCAGCAGCTTGGAAGGAGGACAGGTCTCCTACGAGCAGTACTTC; CDR3aa: CASSLEGGQVSYEQYF; v_gene: TRBV5-6; j_gene: TRBJ2-7; len: 16; d_gene: TRBD1; abundance: .
CDR3nt: TGTGCCAGCAGTGAAGCGGGTGGCTACACCTTC; CDR3aa: CASSEAGGYTF; v_gene: TRBV2; j_gene: TRBJ1-2; len: 11; d_gene: .; abundance: .
CDR3nt: TGTGCCAGCAGCCCCTCACTAGCGGGGACCTACAATGAGCAGTTCTTC; CDR3aa: CASSPSLAGTYNEQFF; v_gene: TRBV7-2; j_gene: TRBJ2-1; len: 16; d_gene: TRBD2; abundance: .
CDR3nt: TGTGCCAGCAGTTCCACAGGGGCTGGCTATGGCTACACCTTC; CDR3aa: CASSSTGAGYGYTF; v_gene: TRBV28; j_gene: TRBJ1-2; len: 14; d_gene: TRBD1; abundance: .
CDR3nt: TGTGCCAGCGCCGGACAGCTAAGTGGCTACACCTTC; CDR3aa: CASAGQLSGYTF; v_gene: TRBV6-6; j_gene: TRBJ1-2; len: 12; d_gene: .; abundance: .
CDR3nt: TGTGCCAGCAGTTTACCAGAAGATAGCAATCAGCCCCAGCATTTT; CDR3aa: CASSLPEDSNQPQHF; v_gene: TRBV27; j_gene: TRBJ1-5; len: 15; d_gene: .; abundance: few
CDR3nt: TGTGCCAGTACTGACAGGGGAGGAGAGACCCAGTACTTC; CDR3aa: CASTDRGGETQYF; v_gene: TRBV19; j_gene: TRBJ2-5; len: 13; d_gene: TRBD1; abundance: once
CDR3nt: TGTGCCAGCAGTTACAGCTCAGAGGCGGCTTTCTTT; CDR3aa: CASSYSSEAAFF; v_gene: TRBV6-6; j_gene: TRBJ1-1; len: 12; d_gene: .; abundance: .
CDR3nt: TGCGCCAGCAGCCCACGAGCGGAGATTGAGACCCAGTACTTC; CDR3aa: CASSPRAEIETQYF; v_gene: TRBV5-1; j_gene: TRBJ2-5; len: 14; d_gene: .; abundance: .
CDR3nt: TGTGCCAGCAGTGAAGGAGCCTGGGGGAACACTGAAGCTTTCTTT; CDR3aa: CASSEGAWGNTEAFF; v_gene: TRBV2; j_gene: TRBJ1-1; len: 15; d_gene: .; abundance: .
CDR3nt: TGTGCCAGCAGCCCTCAAGGTCGGGGCTCCTACGAGCAGTACTTC; CDR3aa: CASSPQGRGSYEQYF; v_gene: TRBV11-3; j_gene: TRBJ2-7; len: 15; d_gene: .; abundance: .
CDR3nt: TGTGCCAGTAGTATCGGTGGGGGGCCTAAGCAGTTCTTC; CDR3aa: CASSIGGGPKQFF; v_gene: TRBV19; j_gene: TRBJ2-1; len: 13; d_gene: .; abundance: .
CDR3nt: TGTGCCAGCAGCTTAGAAGCTGGAGTGCACAATGAGCAGTTCTTC; CDR3aa: CASSLEAGVHNEQFF; v_gene: TRBV11-2; j_gene: TRBJ2-1; len: 15; d_gene: .; abundance: .
CDR3nt: TGCGCCAGCAGCTTGGCCCCCGCAAATTTGAACACTGAAGCTTTCTTT; CDR3aa: CASSLAPANLNTEAFF; v_gene: TRBV5-1; j_gene: TRBJ1-1; len: 16; d_gene: .; abundance: .